This is a list of T cell receptor beta chains from one sample in a study of cytomegalovirus exposure and HLA in healthy donors. Sequenced by immunoSEQ multiplex PCR; TCRdb stores in-frame clones only, minus some. The data show some 130,000 clones, approximately 80% seen once. The sequenced material came from PBMCs. The receptors stem from a man in his thirties or forties in good health and CMV-seronegative. Each CDR3 is given with its conserved first and last residue. The D gene is left open where the match is weak. Clone size, where shown, is once, few, many, or a class for clones that have expanded.

D gene,J gene,V gene,clone size,CDR3 DNA,CDR3 protein
TRBD1,TRBJ1-4,TRBV6-5,.,TGTGCCAGCAGTGGGACAGCAACTAATGAAAAACTGTTTTTT,CASSGTATNEKLFF
.,TRBJ1-1,TRBV28,.,TGTGCCAGCAATATCAGGGGCCGAGCTTTCTTT,CASNIRGRAFF
.,TRBJ2-1,TRBV28,.,TGTGCCAGCAGCACTAGCGTCAAGGGGGGTGAGCAGTTCTTC,CASSTSVKGGEQFF
TRBD1,TRBJ1-2,TRBV28,.,TGTGCCAGCACGGTTGATGGGACAGGGTTGGGCTACACCTTC,CASTVDGTGLGYTF
TRBD1,TRBJ1-2,TRBV6-5,.,TGTGCCAGCAGTTACACAACAGGGGGTGGCTACACCTTC,CASSYTTGGGYTF
.,TRBJ2-1,TRBV6-6,once,TGTGCCAGCAGTTCTAAGGGCCGTGCGGGAAGGGATGAGCAGTTCTTC,CASSSKGRAGRDEQFF
.,TRBJ2-2,TRBV18,.,TGTGCCACGTCGACAGCCTCGAACACCGGGGAGCTGTTTTTT,CATSTASNTGELFF
.,TRBJ1-2,TRBV10-3,.,TGTGCCATCAGTGGGGAGGGCTATGGCTACACCTTC,CAISGEGYGYTF
.,TRBJ2-1,TRBV27,.,TGTGCCAGCAGTTTATCTGTGAGAGACAATGAGCAGTTCTTC,CASSLSVRDNEQFF
.,TRBJ2-5,TRBV4-3,.,TGCGCCAGCAGCCAAGAAGTAGCCTTTTATTCCGAGTACCAAGAGACCCAGTACTTC,CASSQEVAFYSEYQETQYF
.,TRBJ2-7,TRBV28,.,TGTGCCAGCAGTTTAGATACGGGAACCGTCTACGAGCAGTACTTC,CASSLDTGTVYEQYF
TRBD1,TRBJ2-1,TRBV9,.,TGTGCCAGCAGCGTAGGGACAGGGACCTACAATGAGCAGTTCTTC,CASSVGTGTYNEQFF
.,TRBJ1-5,TRBV9,.,TGTGCCAGCAGCGTAGCCGCGGGGCCTCAGCCCCAGCATTTT,CASSVAAGPQPQHF
.,TRBJ2-2,TRBV11-2,.,TGTGCCAGCAGCTTACCCCGACAGGACGCGAACACCGGGGAGCTGTTTTTT,CASSLPRQDANTGELFF
.,TRBJ2-2,TRBV10-3,.,TGTGCCATCAGTGAGTCGACAGACCGGATAAGGGCCGGGGAGCTGTTTTTT,CAISESTDRIRAGELFF
.,TRBJ2-1,TRBV7-6,few,TGTGCCAGCAGCTTAGTCGGTAGCTCCTACAATGAGCAGTTCTTC,CASSLVGSSYNEQFF
TRBD2,TRBJ2-3,TRBV18,.,TGTGCCAGCTCAACCCAGGCAGCGGGGAGCACAGATACGCAGTATTTT,CASSTQAAGSTDTQYF
.,TRBJ1-2,TRBV5-4,.,TGTGCCAGCAGTGCAGGGGTGAATAACTATGGCTACACCTTC,CASSAGVNNYGYTF
.,TRBJ1-5,TRBV28,.,TGTGCCAGCAGTTTTCGGGAGCCCCAGCATTTT,CASSFREPQHF
.,TRBJ1-2,TRBV5-5,medium-sized,TGTGCCAGCAGCTTAATCCCAGGGAGGTACTATGGCTACACCTTC,CASSLIPGRYYGYTF
TRBD1,TRBJ1-2,TRBV7-2,.,TGTGCCAGCAGCCCAGGACAGGGGGCGAGTATAAGCGACACCTTC,CASSPGQGASISDTF
.,TRBJ2-1,TRBV25-1,once,TGTGCCAGCAGTGGAGAATTCCTTGATGAGCAGTTCTTC,CASSGEFLDEQFF
.,TRBJ2-1,TRBV20-1,once,TGCAGTGCCGCAACCGGGTTGCAGTTCTTC,CSAATGLQFF
TRBD2,TRBJ2-1,TRBV9,.,TGTGCCAGCAGCGAATCCAGCGGGAGTGGCGAGCAGTTCTTC,CASSESSGSGEQFF
.,TRBJ1-1,TRBV6-6,.,TGTGCCAGCAGTTACTCGAGTAATGAGGCTGAAGCTTTCTTT,CASSYSSNEAEAFF
.,TRBJ1-4,TRBV6-1,.,TGTGCCAGCCGCAGCGCGGGTAGTGATGAAAAACTGTTTTTT,CASRSAGSDEKLFF
.,TRBJ1-3,TRBV7-6,.,TGTGCCAGCAGCTCAGGCGGGTCAGGAAACACCATATATTTT,CASSSGGSGNTIYF
TRBD2,TRBJ2-5,TRBV5-1,.,TGCGCCAGCAGCTGGCGGGCTAGCGGGACGGAGACCCAGTACTTC,CASSWRASGTETQYF
TRBD1,TRBJ2-7,TRBV4-1,.,TGCGCCAGCAGCCACCCCACAGGGGTCGACGAGCAGTACTTC,CASSHPTGVDEQYF
TRBD1,TRBJ1-1,TRBV10-1,.,TGCGCCAGTCTTACCGGGACAGGGGCTGAAGCTTTCTTT,CASLTGTGAEAFF
.,TRBJ2-7,TRBV4-1,.,TGCGCCAGCAGCCAAACCCACAGCTACGAGCAGTACTTC,CASSQTHSYEQYF
.,TRBJ2-5,TRBV5-1,.,TGCGCCAGCTCCTCGACTACCCAAGAGACCCAGTACTTC,CASSSTTQETQYF
.,TRBJ1-1,TRBV10-2,.,TGCGCCAGCAGTGATCGACAATACACTGAAGCTTTCTTT,CASSDRQYTEAFF